A selection of T cell receptor beta chains follows, all from one sample in a study of PD-1 blockade in mismatch repair-deficient tumors. The table came from immunoSEQ multiplex PCR; TCRdb's copy has only in-frame clones and leaves some out. The data hold some 120,000 clones, with roughly 80% observed a single time. The material sequenced was peripheral blood, taken 60 weeks after starting pembrolizumab. The receptors were gathered from an adult with mismatch repair-deficient cancer. Both conserved end residues are part of each CDR3. The D gene is left open where the match is weak. Only part of the rows carry a size: once, few, many, or a class if the clone is expanded.

d_gene	v_gene	j_gene	abundance	CDR3aa	CDR3nt
TRBD2	TRBV27	TRBJ2-2	-	CASTSYVAGGSRAGAGELFF	TGTGCCAGCACCTCCTATGTGGCGGGAGGAAGTCGGGCAGGCGCCGGGGAGCTGTTTTTT
TRBD2	TRBV28	TRBJ2-7	-	CASSLVAGGSFYEQYF	TGTGCCAGCAGTTTAGTAGCGGGAGGTTCTTTTTATGAGCAGTACTTC
TRBD1	TRBV29-1	TRBJ1-5	-	CSAIQGAGNQPQHF	TGCAGCGCTATACAGGGGGCCGGCAATCAGCCCCAGCATTTT
-	TRBV30	TRBJ2-3	few	CAWNGGSTDTQYF	TGTGCCTGGAACGGCGGAAGCACAGATACGCAGTATTTT
-	TRBV6-6	TRBJ2-1	-	CASKELNEQFF	TGTGCCAGCAAGGAGCTCAATGAGCAGTTCTTC
-	TRBV2	TRBJ2-3	-	CASVRNPSTDTQYF	TGTGCCAGCGTACGAAACCCTAGCACAGATACGCAGTATTTT
TRBD1	TRBV2	TRBJ1-1	-	CASSEGTGRAEAFF	TGTGCCAGCAGTGAAGGGACAGGGCGGGCTGAAGCTTTCTTT
-	TRBV6-1	TRBJ1-5	-	CASRDRFNQPQHF	TGTGCCAGCAGGGACAGATTCAATCAGCCCCAGCATTTT
-	TRBV5-8	TRBJ1-3	-	CASSDGSGNTIYF	TGTGCCAGCAGCGACGGGTCGGGGAACACCATATATTTT
TRBD2	TRBV27	TRBJ2-2	-	CASSLYSGSNTGELFF	TGTGCCAGCAGTTTATACAGCGGGAGTAACACCGGGGAGCTGTTTTTT
-	TRBV18	TRBJ1-3	-	CASSPRTVGNTIYF	TGTGCCAGCTCACCGAGGACAGTGGGAAACACCATATATTTT
TRBD2	TRBV6-6	TRBJ2-1	-	CAISRGLAGGGNEQFF	TGTGCTATTTCTAGGGGACTAGCGGGAGGGGGGAATGAGCAGTTCTTC
-	TRBV2	TRBJ1-1	-	CASTQEAESEAFF	TGTGCCAGCACCCAAGAGGCGGAATCTGAAGCTTTCTTT
-	TRBV4-3	TRBJ1-5	-	CASSQSAGERQPQHF	TGCGCCAGCAGCCAATCCGCCGGGGAGCGTCAGCCCCAGCATTTT
-	TRBV6-1	TRBJ2-4	-	CASSEVGKNIQYF	TGTGCCAGCAGTGAAGTTGGGAAAAACATTCAGTACTTC
TRBD1	TRBV7-3	TRBJ1-2	once	CATRQGFDGNYGYTF	TGTGCCACCAGACAGGGGTTTGATGGCAACTATGGCTACACCTTC
-	TRBV6-4	TRBJ2-1	-	CASSDSAESSYNEQFF	TGTGCCAGCAGTGACTCCGCCGAGAGCTCCTACAATGAGCAGTTCTTC
TRBD2	TRBV7-3	TRBJ2-1	-	CASSLSGRSDNEQFF	TGTGCCAGCAGCCTTAGCGGGAGGAGCGACAATGAGCAGTTCTTC
-	TRBV29-1	TRBJ2-7	-	CSVRDGTYEQYF	TGCAGCGTTAGGGACGGCACCTACGAGCAGTACTTC
-	TRBV12-5	TRBJ2-1	-	CASRYNEQFF	TGTGCTAGTCGGTACAATGAGCAGTTCTTC
TRBD2	TRBV7-9	TRBJ2-2	-	CASSLKAGVSTGELFF	TGTGCCAGCAGCTTAAAAGCGGGAGTAAGCACCGGGGAGCTGTTTTTT
-	TRBV5-6	TRBJ2-7	-	CASSLTYEQYF	TGTGCCAGCAGCCTCACCTACGAGCAGTACTTC
TRBD2	TRBV4-2	TRBJ2-1	-	CASSQDSTSGTDEQFF	TGTGCCAGCAGCCAAGATAGCACTAGCGGGACCGATGAGCAGTTCTTC
-	TRBV10-3	TRBJ2-1	-	CASAGDGYNEQFF	TGTGCCTCAGCAGGGGATGGATACAATGAGCAGTTCTTC
-	TRBV5-6	TRBJ1-1	-	CASSLAPGIAFF	TGTGCCAGCAGCTTGGCCCCAGGTATCGCTTTCTTT
-	TRBV11-2	TRBJ1-2	-	CASRPVGFYGYTF	TGTGCCAGCAGGCCGGTTGGGTTCTATGGCTACACCTTC
-	TRBV28	TRBJ1-4	-	CASRFGEKLFF	TGTGCCAGCAGATTTGGGGAAAAACTGTTTTTT
-	TRBV10-1	TRBJ1-3	-	CASSDPGGGNTIYF	TGCGCCAGCAGTGATCCGGGAGGGGGAAACACCATATATTTT